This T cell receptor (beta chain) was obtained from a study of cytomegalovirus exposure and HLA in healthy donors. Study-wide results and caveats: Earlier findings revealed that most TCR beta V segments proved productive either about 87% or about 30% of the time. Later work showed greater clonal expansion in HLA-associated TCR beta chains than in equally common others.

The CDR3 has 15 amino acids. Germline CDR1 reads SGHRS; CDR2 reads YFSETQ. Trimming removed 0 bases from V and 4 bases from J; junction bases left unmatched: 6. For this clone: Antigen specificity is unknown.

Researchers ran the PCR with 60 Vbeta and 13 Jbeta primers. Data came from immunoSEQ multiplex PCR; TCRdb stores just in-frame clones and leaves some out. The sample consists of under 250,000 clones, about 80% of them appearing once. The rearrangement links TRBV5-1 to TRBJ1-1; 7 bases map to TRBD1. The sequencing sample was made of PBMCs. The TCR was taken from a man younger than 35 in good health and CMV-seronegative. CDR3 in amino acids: CASSLVGGAGTEAFF. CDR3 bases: TGCGCCAGCAGCTTGGTAGGGGGCGCAGGCACTGAAGCTTTCTTT.